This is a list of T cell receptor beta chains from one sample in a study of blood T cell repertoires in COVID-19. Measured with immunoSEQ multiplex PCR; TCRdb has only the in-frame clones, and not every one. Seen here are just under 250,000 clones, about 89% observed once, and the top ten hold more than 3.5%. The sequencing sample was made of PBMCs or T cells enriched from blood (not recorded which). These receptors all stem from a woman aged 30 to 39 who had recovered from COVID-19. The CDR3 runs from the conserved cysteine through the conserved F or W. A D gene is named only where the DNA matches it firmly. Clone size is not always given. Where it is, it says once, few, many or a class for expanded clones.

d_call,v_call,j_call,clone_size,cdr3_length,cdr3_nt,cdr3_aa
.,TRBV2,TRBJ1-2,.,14,TGTGCCAGCAGAACGGGTGGGGCTGGGGATGGCTACACCTTC,CASRTGGAGDGYTF
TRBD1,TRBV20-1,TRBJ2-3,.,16,TGCAGTGCTAGTCCCACAGGGGTGCCTAGCACAGATACGCAGTATTTT,CSASPTGVPSTDTQYF
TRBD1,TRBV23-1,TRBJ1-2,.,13,TGCGCCAGCAGTCAACCACCAGGGGGTGGCTACACCTTC,CASSQPPGGGYTF
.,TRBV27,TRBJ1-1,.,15,TGTGCCAGCAGTTTAAAGGGTTCGGGGAGCACTGAAGCTTTCTTT,CASSLKGSGSTEAFF
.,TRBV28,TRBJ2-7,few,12,TGTGCCAGCAGTAAGGGGGTTTACGAGCAGTACTTC,CASSKGVYEQYF
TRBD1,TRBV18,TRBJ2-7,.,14,TGTGCCAGCTCACCCGGACAGGGGAGCAACGAGCAGTACTTC,CASSPGQGSNEQYF
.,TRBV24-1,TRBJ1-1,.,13,TGTGCCACCAGCCGAAGAGAGAACACTGAAGCTTTCTTT,CATSRRENTEAFF
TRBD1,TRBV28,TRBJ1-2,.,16,TGTGCCAGCAGTTTTACGGGGTCGGGACAGGGCTATGGCTACACCTTC,CASSFTGSGQGYGYTF
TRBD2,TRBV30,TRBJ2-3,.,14,TGTGCCGGGGGGGAATGGGCGGGAGACGATACGCAGTATTTT,CAGGEWAGDDTQYF
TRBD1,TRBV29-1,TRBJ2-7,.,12,TGCAGCGTTTGGGGACAGCTCTACGAGCAGTACTTC,CSVWGQLYEQYF
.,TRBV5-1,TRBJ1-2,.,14,TGCGCCAGCAGCTTGGCAAGCAGGGGAGATGGCTACACCTTC,CASSLASRGDGYTF
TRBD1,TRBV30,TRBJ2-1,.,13,TGTGCCTGGAGCAAGACAGGGGGCAGTGAGCAGTTCTTC,CAWSKTGGSEQFF
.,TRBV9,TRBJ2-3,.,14,TGTGCCAGCAAAGACGGGGGTAGCACAGATACGCAGTATTTT,CASKDGGSTDTQYF
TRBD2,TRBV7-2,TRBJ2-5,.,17,TGTGCCAGCAGCTTTCTAGCGGGAGAGGTTTTGAAAGAGACCCAGTACTTC,CASSFLAGEVLKETQYF
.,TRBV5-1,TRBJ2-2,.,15,TGCGCCAGCAGGATCGCAGGGGTAAAGGCCGGGGAGCTGTTTTTT,CASRIAGVKAGELFF
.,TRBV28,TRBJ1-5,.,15,TGTGCCAGCAGTTTGAGGCTCTTGGGCAATCAGCCCCAGCATTTT,CASSLRLLGNQPQHF
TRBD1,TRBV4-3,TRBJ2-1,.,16,TGCGCCAGCAGCCAAGGACCGGGACAGGGCTACAATGAGCAGTTCTTC,CASSQGPGQGYNEQFF
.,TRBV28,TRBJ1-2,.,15,TGTGCCAGCAGGGCAGCGCTGGTAAATCGTTTAGGCTACACCTTC,CASRAALVNRLGYTF
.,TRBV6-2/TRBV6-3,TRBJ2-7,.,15,TGTGCCAGCAGTTTCGGGACTTACAGCTCCTACGAGCAGTACTTC,CASSFGTYSSYEQYF
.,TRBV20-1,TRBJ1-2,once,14,TGCAGTGCTAGTCCGCAGGGGAGAGAATATGGCTACACCTTC,CSASPQGREYGYTF
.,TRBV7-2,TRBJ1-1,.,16,TGTGCCAGCAGCAAAGGGTGGGCAGGGAAGAACACTGAAGCTTTCTTT,CASSKGWAGKNTEAFF
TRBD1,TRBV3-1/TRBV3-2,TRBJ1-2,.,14,TGTGCCAGCAGCCGCAGGGGGGAAGACTATGGCTACACCTTC,CASSRRGEDYGYTF
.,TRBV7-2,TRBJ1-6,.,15,TGTGCCAGCAGCATTTCCGGGAGCTATAATTCACCCCTCCACTTT,CASSISGSYNSPLHF
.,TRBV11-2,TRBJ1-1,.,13,TGTGCCAGCAGCTTGTACAGGGAAACTGAAGCTTTCTTT,CASSLYRETEAFF
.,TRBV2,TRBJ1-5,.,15,TGTGCCAGCAGCCGCCGGGAGCTGGGCAATCAGCCCCAGCATTTT,CASSRRELGNQPQHF
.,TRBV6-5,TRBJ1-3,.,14,TGTGCCAGCAGTTACCGGGACTCTGGAAACACCATATATTTT,CASSYRDSGNTIYF
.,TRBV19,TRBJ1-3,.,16,TGTGCCAGTAGTATCGGTACCCTACTCTCTGGAAACACCATATATTTT,CASSIGTLLSGNTIYF
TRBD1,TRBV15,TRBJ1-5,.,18,TGTGCCACCAGCAGAGTCGGACAGGGAATGTATAGCAATCAGCCCCAGCATTTT,CATSRVGQGMYSNQPQHF
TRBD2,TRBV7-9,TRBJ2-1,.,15,TGTGCCAGCAGCCAAGGGGGGGGACTAGCATTTGAGCAGTTCTTC,CASSQGGGLAFEQFF
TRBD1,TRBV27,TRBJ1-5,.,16,TGTGCCAGCAGTTTATCCGGGACAGGGGGCGATCAGCCCCAGCATTTT,CASSLSGTGGDQPQHF
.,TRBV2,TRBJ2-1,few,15,TGTGCCAGCTCCCGAATCAGCAGGGTTTCGCATGAGCAGTTCTTC,CASSRISRVSHEQFF
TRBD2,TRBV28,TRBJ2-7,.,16,TGTGCCAGCAGTCCAATAGCGGGATCTTTCCCCTACGAGCAGTACTTC,CASSPIAGSFPYEQYF
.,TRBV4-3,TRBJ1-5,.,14,TGCGCCAGCAGCCAAGATATCGGGAATCAGCCCCAGCATTTT,CASSQDIGNQPQHF
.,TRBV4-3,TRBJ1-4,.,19,TGCGCCAGCAGCCAAGATATAATCAACCAGGCCCTTACTAATGAAAAACTGTTTTTT,CASSQDIINQALTNEKLFF
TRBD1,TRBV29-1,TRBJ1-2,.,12,TGCAGCGTTCTGACAGGGAGTTATGGCTACACCTTC,CSVLTGSYGYTF